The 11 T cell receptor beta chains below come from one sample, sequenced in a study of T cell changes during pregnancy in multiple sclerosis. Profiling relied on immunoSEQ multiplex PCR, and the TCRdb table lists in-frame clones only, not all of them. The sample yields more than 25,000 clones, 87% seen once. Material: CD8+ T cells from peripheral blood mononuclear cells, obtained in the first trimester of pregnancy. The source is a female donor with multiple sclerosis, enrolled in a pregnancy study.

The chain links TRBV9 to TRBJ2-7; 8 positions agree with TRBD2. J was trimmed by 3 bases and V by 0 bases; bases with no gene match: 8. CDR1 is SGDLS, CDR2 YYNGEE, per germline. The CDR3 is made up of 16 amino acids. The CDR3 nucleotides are TGTGCCAGCAGCGTAGGTTCGACGGGAGGGGGCTACGAGCAGTACTTC. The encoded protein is CASSVGSTGGGYEQYF.

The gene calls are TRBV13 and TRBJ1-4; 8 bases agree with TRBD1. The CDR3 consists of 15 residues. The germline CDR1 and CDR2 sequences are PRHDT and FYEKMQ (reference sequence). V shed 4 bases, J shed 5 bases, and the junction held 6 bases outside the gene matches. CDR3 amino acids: CASSSSGQVNEKLFF. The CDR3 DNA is TGTGCCAGCAGCTCGTCGGGACAGGTGAATGAAAAACTGTTTTTT.

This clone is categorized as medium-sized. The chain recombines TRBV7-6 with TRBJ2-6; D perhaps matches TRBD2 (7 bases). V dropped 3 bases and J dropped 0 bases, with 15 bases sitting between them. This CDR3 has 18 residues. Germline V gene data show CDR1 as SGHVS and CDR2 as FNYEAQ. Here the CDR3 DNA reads TGTGCCAGCAGCTTGATGGGGGGGCCGAACTCTGGGGCCAACGTCCTGACTTTC. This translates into CASSLMGGPNSGANVLTF. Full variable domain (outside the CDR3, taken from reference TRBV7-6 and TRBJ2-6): GAGVSQSPRYKVTKRGQDVALRCDPISGHVSLYWYRQALGQGPEFLTYFNYEAQQDKSGLPNDRFSAERPEGSISTLTIQRTEQRDSAMYRCASSLMGGPNSGANVLTFGAGSRLTVL.

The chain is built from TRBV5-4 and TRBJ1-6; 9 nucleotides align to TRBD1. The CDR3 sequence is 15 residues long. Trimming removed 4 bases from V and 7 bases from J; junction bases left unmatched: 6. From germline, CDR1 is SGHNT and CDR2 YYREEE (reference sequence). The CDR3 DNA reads TGTGCCAGCAGCGAGAACAGGGGGCGAAATTCACCCCTCCACTTT. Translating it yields CASSENRGRNSPLHF.

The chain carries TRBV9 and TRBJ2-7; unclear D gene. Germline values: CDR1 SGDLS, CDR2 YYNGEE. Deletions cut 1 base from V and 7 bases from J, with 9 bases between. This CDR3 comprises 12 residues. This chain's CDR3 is CASSVTDTEQYF. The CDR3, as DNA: TGTGCCAGCAGCGTAACTGACACAGAGCAGTACTTC.

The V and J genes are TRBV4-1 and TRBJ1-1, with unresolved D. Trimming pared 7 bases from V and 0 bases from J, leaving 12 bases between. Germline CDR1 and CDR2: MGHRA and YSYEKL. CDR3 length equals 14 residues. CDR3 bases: TGCGCCAGCAACGTTACAGCTATGAACACTGAAGCTTTCTTT. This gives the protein CASNVTAMNTEAFF.

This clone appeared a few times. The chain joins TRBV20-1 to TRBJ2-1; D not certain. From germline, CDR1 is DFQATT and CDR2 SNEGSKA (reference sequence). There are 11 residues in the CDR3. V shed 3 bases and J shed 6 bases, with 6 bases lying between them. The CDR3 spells CSASPFNEQFF. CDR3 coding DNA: TGCAGTGCTAGTCCGTTCAATGAGCAGTTCTTC.

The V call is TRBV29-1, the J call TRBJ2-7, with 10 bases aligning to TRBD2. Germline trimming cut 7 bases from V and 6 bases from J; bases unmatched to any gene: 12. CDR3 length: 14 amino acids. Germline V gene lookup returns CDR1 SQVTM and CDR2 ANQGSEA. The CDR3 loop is CSALGGLAGVEQYF. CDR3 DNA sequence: TGCAGCGCCCTAGGGGGGCTAGCGGGAGTCGAGCAGTACTTC.

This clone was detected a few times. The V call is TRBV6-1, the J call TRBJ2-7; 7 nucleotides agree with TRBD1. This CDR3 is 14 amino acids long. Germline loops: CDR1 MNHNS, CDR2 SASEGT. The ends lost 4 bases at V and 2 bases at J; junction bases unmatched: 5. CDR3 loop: CASSGLGQTYEQYF. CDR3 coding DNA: TGTGCCAGCAGTGGACTGGGACAGACCTACGAGCAGTACTTC.

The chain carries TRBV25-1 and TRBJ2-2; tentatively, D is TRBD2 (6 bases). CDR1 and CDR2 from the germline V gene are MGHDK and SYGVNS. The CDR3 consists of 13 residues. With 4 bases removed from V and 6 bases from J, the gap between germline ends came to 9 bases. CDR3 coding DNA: TGTGCCAGCAGTGTGGGGGAGGCCGGGGAGCTGTTTTTT. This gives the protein CASSVGEAGELFF.

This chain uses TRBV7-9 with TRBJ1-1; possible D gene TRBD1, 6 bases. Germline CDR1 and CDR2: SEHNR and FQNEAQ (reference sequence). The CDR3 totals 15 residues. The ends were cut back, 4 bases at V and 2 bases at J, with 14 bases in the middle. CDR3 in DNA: TGTGCCAGCAGCTCAACAGGGATCGGAAACACTGAAGCTTTCTTT. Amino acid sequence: CASSSTGIGNTEAFF.